The 28 T cell receptor beta chains below all came from one sample that was sequenced in a study of type 1 and type 2 diabetes patients. Genomic DNA was the PCR template. A primer set of 30 forward and 13 reverse primers amplified the CDR3. From the multiplex PCR reads, TCRdb called clonotypes with MiXCR, one entry per CDR3 protein. The sample consists of 250,000 to 300,000 distinct CDR3 sequences, over 45% of them appearing once. What was sequenced was peripheral blood mononuclear cells (PBMCs). These receptors were taken from a man younger than 30 with type 2 diabetes.

This sequence joins TRBV25-1 and TRBJ2-7, with 7 bases that match TRBD1. V lost 3 bases, J lost 0 bases, and 8 bases stayed unmatched. The germline V gene has CDR1 MGHDK and CDR2 SYGVNS. CDR3 size: 16 residues. The CDR3 spells CASSDTGTAFSYEQYF. The CDR3 DNA sequence: TGTGCCAGCAGTGACACCGGGACAGCTTTCTCCTACGAGCAGTACTTC.

This clonotype was counted a few times. The chain joins TRBV12-3 or TRBV12-4 to TRBJ1-1, with 7 bases that match TRBD1. The CDR3 is 15 amino acids. V was clipped by 6 bases and J by 0 bases; unmatched bases: 7. CDR3 DNA: TGTGCCAGCAGCGACTTCAGGGGGTTGAACACTGAAGCTTTCTTT. This sequence encodes CASSDFRGLNTEAFF.

This chain connects TRBV6-2 or TRBV6-3 to TRBJ2-1; D could derive from TRBD1 or TRBD2 (6 bases each). CDR1 and CDR2 from the germline V gene are MNHEY and SVGEGT. The V and J ends lost 8 bases and 3 bases respectively, with 11 bases between them. The CDR3 sequence is 13 residues long. CDR3 in DNA: TGTGCCAGCTACGGGGGCCACTACAATGAGCAGTTCTTC. Protein product: CASYGGHYNEQFF.

CDR3 DNA sequence: TGTGCCACCAGGGCCGCCTACGAGCAGTACTTC. It translates to CATRAAYEQYF. The genes are TRBV6-5 and TRBJ2-7; tentative D call: TRBD1 (5 bases). Germline V CDR1 and CDR2: MNHEY, SVGAGI. The CDR3 runs to 11 residues. The V gene lost 10 bases and the J gene lost 2 bases, with 9 bases spanning the gap.

The chain recombines TRBV6-6 with TRBJ1-2; D gene ambiguous. V lost 2 bases, J lost 8 bases, and 12 bases lay in between. This CDR3 region has 13 residues. CDR1 is MNHNY and CDR2 is SVGAGI in the germline V gene (reference sequence). In nucleotides, the CDR3 is TGTGCCAGCAGTTACGCGGAGAGAGGCGGCTACACCTTC. Protein product: CASSYAERGGYTF.

The chain recombines TRBV5-1 with TRBJ2-3; the D gene is possibly TRBD1 (6 bases). Germline V gene lookup returns CDR1 SGHRS and CDR2 YFSETQ. Trimming removed 4 bases from V and 0 bases from J, with 15 bases in between. This CDR3 has 16 residues. For the CDR3, the DNA is TGCGCCAGCAGCCCCTTACAGGGCTCTAGCACAGATACGCAGTATTTT. Translation gives CASSPLQGSSTDTQYF.

This clonotype showed up just a few times. The gene calls are TRBV19 and TRBJ1-4; tentative D call: TRBD1 (5 bases). V was clipped by 5 bases and J by 8 bases, with 9 bases between them. In germline, CDR1 is LNHDA, CDR2 SQIVND (reference sequence). This CDR3 has 12 residues. CDR3 nucleotides: TGTGCCAGTAGTGTCGGGGGGGAAAAACTGTTTTTT. It is translated as CASSVGGEKLFF.

This clonotype has more than one count but fewer than ten. The rearrangement uses TRBV25-1 and TRBJ1-5; D uncertain. The CDR3 extends over 15 amino acids. Germline V lookup: CDR1 MGHDK, CDR2 SYGVNS. The ends were cut back, 3 bases at V and 0 bases at J, with 9 bases in the middle. This chain's CDR3 is CASSERPNSNQPQHF. CDR3 DNA sequence: TGTGCCAGCAGTGAGCGTCCCAATAGCAATCAGCCCCAGCATTTT.

V usage is TRBV20-1 and J usage is TRBJ2-5; 8 nucleotides match TRBD2. This CDR3 comprises 15 residues. The junction had 6 bases not matched to a gene; V was cut back by 3 bases and J by 0 bases. Per the germline V gene, CDR1 is DFQATT and CDR2 is SNEGSKA (reference sequence). DNA for the CDR3: TGCAGTGCTAGGGAGTTCGGGAGGGACCAAGAGACCCAGTACTTC. Translation: CSAREFGRDQETQYF.

This clonotype was detected only once. V usage is TRBV7-2 and J usage is TRBJ1-1, with TRBD1 identical over 7 bases. Germline CDR1 and CDR2: SGHTA and FQGNSA. The CDR3 consists of 14 residues. Trimming cost V 6 bases and J 0 bases; bases outside gene matches: 4. In DNA form, the CDR3 reads TGTGCCAGCAGTCGAGGGGGCGTGAACACTGAAGCTTTCTTT. This encodes CASSRGGVNTEAFF.

On this clonotype itself: Germline and junction disagree at one end, which may indicate a read error. The genes are TRBV27 and TRBJ2-1; 8 nucleotides agree with TRBD2. There are 17 residues in the CDR3. Germline values: CDR1 MNHEY, CDR2 SMNVEV (reference sequence). The CDR3 DNA sequence: TGTGCCACCAGTGATTTGGAGCTAGCGGGCATCTACAATGAGCAGTTCTTC. Amino acid sequence: CATSDLELAGIYNEQFF.

This clonotype came up a few times. The chain carries TRBV7-3 and TRBJ2-7, with TRBD1 matching over 9 bases. CDR3 length equals 16 residues. Per the germline V gene, CDR1 is SGHTA and CDR2 is FQGTGA. Losses at the gene ends were 5 bases for V and 4 bases for J; bases not matched to a gene: 12. CDR3 sequence: CASSLLGQGPLYEQYF. Written as DNA, the CDR3 is TGTGCCAGCAGCCTCCTCGGACAGGGGCCGTTGTACGAGCAGTACTTC. The variable domain in full, completed from reference TRBV7-3 and TRBJ2-7, reads GAGVSQTPSNKVTEKGKYVELRCDPISGHTALYWYRQSLGQGPEFLIYFQGTGAADDSGLPNDRFFAVRPEGSVSTLKIQRTERGDSAVYLCASSLLGQGPLYEQYFGPGTRLTVT.

Remarks on this clonotype: A much larger clone differs by one base, so this may be a read error. The rearrangement links TRBV10-3 to TRBJ2-5; the match to TRBD1 covers 10 bases. The CDR3 loop spans 13 amino acids. Trimming at V came to 9 bases and at J to 5 bases, leaving 6 bases not matched to a gene. Germline V gene sequence: CDR1 ENHRY, CDR2 SYGVKD. The CDR3 loop is CAIWDRGWETQYF. As DNA, the CDR3 is TGTGCCATTTGGGACAGGGGCTGGGAGACCCAGTACTTC.

V is TRBV5-1 and J is TRBJ2-1, with TRBD2 matching over 10 bases. Trimming took 5 bases from V and 8 from J; bases not matched to a gene: 7. This CDR3 has 14 amino acids. From germline, CDR1 is SGHRS and CDR2 YFSETQ. CDR3 nucleotides: TGCGCCAGCAGTCCTCTAGCGGGAGAGGATGAGCAGTTCTTC. Its protein is CASSPLAGEDEQFF.

The chain joins TRBV12-3 or TRBV12-4 to TRBJ2-3; D is uncertain. Trimming shortened V by 7 bases and J by 0 bases, and 11 bases separated the two germline ends. The CDR3 loop spans 14 amino acids. The CDR3 sequence is CASTGGSSTDTQYF. Here the CDR3 DNA reads TGTGCCAGCACGGGTGGGTCCAGCACAGATACGCAGTATTTT.

This sequence joins TRBV19 and TRBJ2-6; D remains ambiguous. This CDR3 comprises 15 residues. Trimming removed 3 bases at V and 2 bases at J, with 8 bases between. Germline lookup yields CDR1 LNHDA and CDR2 SQIVND (reference sequence). The CDR3 DNA reads TGTGCCAGTAGTATCCTGGGTCCTGGGGCCAACGTCCTGACTTTC. As protein: CASSILGPGANVLTF. Using reference TRBV19 and TRBJ2-6 for the parts outside the CDR3, the full variable domain is DGGITQSPKYLFRKEGQNVTLSCEQNLNHDAMYWYRQDPGQGLRLIYYSQIVNDFQKGDIAEGYSVSREKKESFPLTVTSAQKNPTAFYLCASSILGPGANVLTFGAGSRLTVL.

Here the CDR3 DNA reads TGTGCCAGCAGCCAAGGAAACAGGGGGCTGACCGGGGAGCTGTTTTTT. Translation: CASSQGNRGLTGELFF. The V call is TRBV14, the J call TRBJ2-2, with 9 bases that match TRBD1. Germline CDR1 and CDR2: SGHDN and FVKESK. The CDR3 is 16 residues long. V was clipped by 1 base and J by 5 bases; unmatched bases: 5. The variable domain in full, completed from reference TRBV14 and TRBJ2-2, reads EAGVTQFPSHSVIEKGQTVTLRCDPISGHDNLYWYRRVMGKEIKFLLHFVKESKQDESGMPNNRFLAERTGGTYSTLKVQPAELEDSGVYFCASSQGNRGLTGELFFGEGSRLTVL.

A word on this clonotype: The junction and the germline gene differ at one end; a read error may be behind it. The chain recombines TRBV6-4 with TRBJ2-1, with 7 bases identical to TRBD1. Germline-derived CDR1 and CDR2 are MRHNA and SNTAGT. This CDR3 spans 14 amino acids. The CDR3 spells CATSERARGREQFF. For the CDR3, the DNA is TGTGCCACCAGTGAAAGGGCCAGGGGGAGAGAGCAGTTCTTC.

This rearrangement joins TRBV10-3 to TRBJ1-3; D gene uncertain. From germline, CDR1 is ENHRY and CDR2 SYGVKD. The ends were cut back, 10 bases at V and 0 bases at J, with 13 bases in the middle. The CDR3 runs to 14 residues. CDR3 DNA: TGTGCCAGCAAGGGTGAAAGCTCTGGAAACACCATATATTTT. It translates to CASKGESSGNTIYF.

The rearrangement joins TRBV4-3 to TRBJ1-2, with D tentatively TRBD1 (6 bases). The CDR3 covers 15 residues. Germline CDR1 is LGHNA and CDR2 is YSLEER. Trimming stripped 0 bases from V and 4 bases from J, with 12 bases between. CDR3 bases: TGCGCCAGCAGCCAAGATCGAGGGGGTCCCTATGGCTACACCTTC. This encodes CASSQDRGGPYGYTF.

This clonotype was detected ten times or more. The chain recombines TRBV7-3 with TRBJ2-1, with D possibly being TRBD2 (6 bases). The germline gives CDR1 SGHTA, CDR2 FQGTGA. CDR3 size: 13 residues. Trimming stripped 2 bases from V and 8 bases from J, with 10 bases between. CDR3 sequence (DNA): TGTGCCAGCAGCTTAGGAGGGAGCGATGAGCAGTTCTTC. Translated, it gives CASSLGGSDEQFF.

The chain carries TRBV5-1 and TRBJ2-3; 10 nucleotides match TRBD2. Per the germline V gene, CDR1 is SGHRS and CDR2 is YFSETQ. The CDR3 length is 17 residues. V gave up 6 bases and J gave up 5 bases; unmatched junction bases: 15. CDR3 sequence (DNA): TGCGCCAGCATTGGCCCTTATCTAGCGGGAGCTGGAGATACGCAGTATTTT. This translates into CASIGPYLAGAGDTQYF.

The table lists this clonotype with many counts. This chain links TRBV10-3 with TRBJ1-2; no clear D gene. The V end lost 0 bases, the J end lost 2 bases, and 7 bases lay between the germline ends. The CDR3 totals 14 residues. CDR1 ENHRY and CDR2 SYGVKD come from the germline V gene. CDR3 sequence reads: CAISESIGNYGYTF. In DNA, the CDR3 is TGTGCCATCAGTGAGTCGATAGGGAACTATGGCTACACCTTC.

This chain connects TRBV7-6 to TRBJ1-4; D gene uncertain. Germline-derived CDR1 and CDR2 are SGHVS and FNYEAQ. Trimming stripped 5 bases from V and 4 bases from J, with 17 bases between. The CDR3 loop spans 16 amino acids. The CDR3 nucleotides are TGTGCCAGCAGCCTTCGGGCTACAGTAGGTAATGAAAAACTGTTTTTT. It encodes CASSLRATVGNEKLFF. Filled out from reference TRBV7-6 and TRBJ1-4, the complete variable domain reads GAGVSQSPRYKVTKRGQDVALRCDPISGHVSLYWYRQALGQGPEFLTYFNYEAQQDKSGLPNDRFSAERPEGSISTLTIQRTEQRDSAMYRCASSLRATVGNEKLFFGSGTQLSVL.

The chain uses TRBV20-1 and TRBJ1-5; perhaps TRBD1 as D (6 bases). Germline CDR1 DFQATT, CDR2 SNEGSKA (reference sequence). Trimming took off 3 bases at V and 6 bases at J, with 15 bases between the two ends. The length of the CDR3 is 14 residues. DNA of the CDR3: TGCAGTGCTAGGGGGTCTCTAGGGGGTCAGCCCCAGCATTTT. Protein product: CSARGSLGGQPQHF.

This chain joins TRBV7-6 and TRBJ2-7; no clear D gene. This CDR3 has 14 residues. V lost 1 base, J lost 2 bases, and 9 bases lay in between. From germline, CDR1 is SGHVS and CDR2 FNYEAQ. The CDR3 DNA sequence: TGTGCCAGCAGCTTAGAAAAAGGAGCCTACGAGCAGTACTTC. Encoded protein: CASSLEKGAYEQYF.

The chain couples TRBV29-1 to TRBJ1-1; TRBD1 is a possible D gene (5 bases). From germline, CDR1 is SQVTM and CDR2 ANQGSEA. Between the trimmed V and J ends, which lost 6 bases and 6 bases, there was a span of 14 bases. The CDR3 sequence is 12 residues long. CDR3 amino acids: CSVDIARPEAFF. The DNA of the CDR3 is TGCAGCGTGGACATAGCACGACCTGAAGCTTTCTTT.

The chain has TRBV7-2 and TRBJ2-1, with 8 bases identical to TRBD2. This CDR3 is built from 17 residues. The V and J ends lost 5 bases and 2 bases, in that order; junction bases with no gene match: 11. Per the germline V gene, CDR1 is SGHTA and CDR2 is FQGNSA. The CDR3 spells CASSPSGSGFTYNEQFF. CDR3 DNA sequence: TGTGCCAGCAGCCCGAGCGGGAGTGGATTCACCTACAATGAGCAGTTCTTC. Drawing the rest from reference TRBV7-2 and TRBJ2-1, the complete variable domain is GAGVSQSPSNKVTEKGKDVELRCDPISGHTALYWYRQSLGQGLEFLIYFQGNSAPDKSGLPSDRFSAERTGGSVSTLTIQRTQQEDSAVYLCASSPSGSGFTYNEQFFGPGTRLTVL.